A selection of T cell receptor beta chains follows, all from one sample in a study of spatial heterogeneity in lung cancer. TCRdb called the 5' RACE reads again in MiXCR, with one record for every CDR3 protein. The sample yields approximately 52,000 distinct CDR3 sequences, 6% to 9% seen once. Sequencing used PBMCs, obtained at surgery. All receptors come from a female donor with early-stage non-small cell lung cancer. Each CDR3 is given with its conserved first and last residue. D genes are given only for firm matches. The size of a clone is reported for some rows only, either as once, few or many, or as a class for expanded clones.

size: many; J: TRBJ1-4; length: 12; D: NA; V: TRBV2; CDR3: CASSVRGEKLFF; DNA: TGTGCCAGCAGTGTGAGGGGAGAAAAACTGTTTTTT
size: many; J: TRBJ2-3; length: 15; D: TRBD2; V: TRBV20-1; CDR3: CSASHGLAETDTQYF; DNA: TGCAGTGCTAGCCATGGACTAGCGGAAACAGATACGCAGTATTTT
size: many; J: TRBJ2-3; length: 11; D: NA; V: TRBV7-2; CDR3: CASSRTDTQYF; DNA: TGTGCCAGCAGCAGGACAGATACGCAGTATTTT
size: many; J: TRBJ2-3; length: 14; D: NA; V: TRBV5-1; CDR3: CASSLVAGTDTQYF; DNA: TGCGCCAGCAGCTTGGTAGCGGGCACAGATACGCAGTATTTT
size: NA; J: TRBJ2-5; length: 12; D: TRBD1; V: TRBV2; CDR3: CASTLTGMDQYF; DNA: TGTGCCAGCACCCTGACAGGGATGGACCAGTACTTC
size: many; J: TRBJ2-1; length: 11; D: NA; V: TRBV20-1; CDR3: CSASPNGPLFF; DNA: TGCAGTGCTAGTCCCAATGGGCCCCTGTTCTTC
size: NA; J: TRBJ2-5; length: 13; D: TRBD1; V: TRBV6-5; CDR3: CASSGGHRETQYF; DNA: TGTGCCAGCTCAGGGGGCCATCGAGAGACCCAGTACTTC
size: NA; J: TRBJ2-5; length: 16; D: TRBD2; V: TRBV7-2; CDR3: CASSLETSGGQETQYF; DNA: TGTGCCAGCAGCTTAGAGACTAGCGGGGGCCAAGAGACCCAGTACTTC
size: few; J: TRBJ1-1; length: 13; D: NA; V: TRBV27; CDR3: CASKEQGNTEAFF; DNA: TGTGCCAGCAAGGAACAGGGGAACACTGAAGCTTTCTTT
size: many; J: TRBJ2-2; length: 15; D: NA; V: TRBV2; CDR3: CASSEGLGGTGELFF; DNA: TGTGCCAGCAGTGAAGGGTTAGGGGGTACCGGGGAGCTGTTTTTT
size: many; J: TRBJ2-2; length: 12; D: NA; V: TRBV5-1; CDR3: CASRGNTGELFF; DNA: TGCGCCAGCAGGGGGAACACCGGGGAGCTGTTTTTT
size: NA; J: TRBJ1-1; length: 14; D: NA; V: TRBV11-1; CDR3: CASSFFRRNAEAFF; DNA: TGTGCCAGCAGCTTCTTCCGCCGGAACGCTGAAGCTTTCTTT
size: many; J: TRBJ1-2; length: 14; D: TRBD1; V: TRBV29-1; CDR3: CSVIRDRTNYGYTF; DNA: TGCAGCGTTATACGGGACAGAACAAACTATGGCTACACCTTC
size: few; J: TRBJ2-7; length: 13; D: TRBD1; V: TRBV24-1; CDR3: CATSGDRLHEQYF; DNA: TGTGCCACCAGTGGGGACAGGCTTCACGAGCAGTACTTC
size: few; J: TRBJ2-5; length: 16; D: NA; V: TRBV7-9; CDR3: CASRGRRDPTRETQYF; DNA: TGTGCCAGCAGGGGTCGCAGGGATCCAACCAGAGAGACCCAGTACTTC
size: NA; J: TRBJ2-5; length: 15; D: NA; V: TRBV6-4; CDR3: CASSVLAELQETQYF; DNA: TGTGCCAGCAGTGTCCTAGCAGAGCTCCAAGAGACCCAGTACTTC
size: many; J: TRBJ2-3; length: 14; D: TRBD1; V: TRBV5-1; CDR3: CASSLGDRTDTQYF; DNA: TGCGCCAGCAGCTTAGGGGACAGGACAGATACGCAGTATTTT